This TCR beta chain was observed in a study of early T cells in non-severe SARS-CoV-2 infection (dated by TCRdb to the early 2020s). Regarding the complete study: Bulk RNA from unsorted whole blood was used for TCR sequencing, so alpha and beta chains could not be paired.

Set within a cohort of healthcare workers in London, UK, this nested case-control study involved weekly PCR testing of nasopharyngeal swabs along with blood sampling. Healthcare workers were enrolled in the week of the UK lockdown, from 23 to 31 March 2020, and were followed every week for up to about 16 weeks. Libraries were built with 5' RACE. Sequencing relied on a NextSeq 500. In the TCR library protocol, unique molecular identifiers were attached to individual cDNA molecules to correct for PCR bias and sequencing error. Both TCR alpha and beta chains were sequenced, and tight co-correlation was observed between alpha and beta sequence abundances in each sample. As for the original processing: Decombinator V4 was used to annotate the V gene, J gene and CDR3 of the TCR sequences. TCRs were defined as expanded if a significant change between any two time points was detected under a Poisson model with p below 0.0001. TCR abundances were normalised to the total number of TCRs sequenced per sample and were expressed as counts per million. TRAV1-2 paired with TRAJ12, TRAJ20 or TRAJ33 defined MAIT TCRs, while TRAV10 paired with TRAJ18 defined iNKT TCRs. VDJdb, accessed 1 November 2021, was searched for CMV, EBV and SARS-CoV-2 annotated TCRs, with TCRs annotated for multiple antigens excluded. TCRdb itself trimmed the public reads at Q25 with fastp, ran MiXCR and retained productive beta chains. Each entry is one CDR3 protein sequence, shown with its most common DNA and genes. The V and J calls and clone size come from TCRdb's table, not from the authors' own analysis. Within this sample are about 40,000 distinct CDR3 sequences, with roughly 4.3% of them counted one time only. 4.8% of the sample comes from the top ten.

From cysteine to phenylalanine, the CDR3 is 15 amino acids long. Just CDR3 DNA is preserved here, 45 bases in frame from base 1. V is pared back by 4 bases and J by 1 base, with 10 bases lying between the germline termini. The paper's findings and limits, for the study overall: VDJdb matching was skewed toward anti-spike CD8 responses, so virus-specific expansions were likely underestimated and private and CD4 specificities were missed.

A word on this clonotype: The clone's antigen remains unknown. Within one base of it there is no much larger clone, and no base qualities were kept.

The chain couples TRBV12-3 or TRBV12-4 to TRBJ2-2, and TRBD1 may be the D gene, going by 6 matching bases. The source of this sequence is an adult who was a healthcare worker with PCR-confirmed SARS-CoV-2 infection or an uninfected control (not recorded which). The sample taken for sequencing was whole blood. The nucleotide sequence is TGTGCCAGCAGTTGGACAGAGAGGAACACCGGGGAGCTGTTTTTT. It is translated as CASSWTERNTGELFF.